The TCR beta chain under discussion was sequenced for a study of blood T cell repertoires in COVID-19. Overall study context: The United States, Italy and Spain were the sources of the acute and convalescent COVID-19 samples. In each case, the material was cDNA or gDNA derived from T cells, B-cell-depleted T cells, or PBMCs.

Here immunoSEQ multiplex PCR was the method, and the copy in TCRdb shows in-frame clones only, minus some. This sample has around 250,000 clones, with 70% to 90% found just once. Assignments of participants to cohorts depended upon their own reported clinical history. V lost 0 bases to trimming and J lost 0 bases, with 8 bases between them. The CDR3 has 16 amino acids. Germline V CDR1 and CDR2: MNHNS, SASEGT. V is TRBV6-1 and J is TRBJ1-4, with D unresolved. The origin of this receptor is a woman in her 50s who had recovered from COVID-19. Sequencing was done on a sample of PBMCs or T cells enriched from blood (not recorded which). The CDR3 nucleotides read TGTGCCAGCAGTGAAGCCAGGATTGCAACTAATGAAAAACTGTTTTTT. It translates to CASSEARIATNEKLFF.